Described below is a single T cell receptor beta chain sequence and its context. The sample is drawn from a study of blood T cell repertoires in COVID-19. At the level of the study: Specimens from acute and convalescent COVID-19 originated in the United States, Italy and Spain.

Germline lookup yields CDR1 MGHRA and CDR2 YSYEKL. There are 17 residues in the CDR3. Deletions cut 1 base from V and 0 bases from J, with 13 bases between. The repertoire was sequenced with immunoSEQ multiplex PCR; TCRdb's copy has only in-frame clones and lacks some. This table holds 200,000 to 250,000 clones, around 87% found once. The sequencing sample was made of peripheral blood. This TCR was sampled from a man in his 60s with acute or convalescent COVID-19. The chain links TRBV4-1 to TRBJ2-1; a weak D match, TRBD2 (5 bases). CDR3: CASSQAQIASSYNEQFF. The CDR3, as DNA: TGCGCCAGCAGCCAAGCCCAGATAGCGTCCTCCTACAATGAGCAGTTCTTC.